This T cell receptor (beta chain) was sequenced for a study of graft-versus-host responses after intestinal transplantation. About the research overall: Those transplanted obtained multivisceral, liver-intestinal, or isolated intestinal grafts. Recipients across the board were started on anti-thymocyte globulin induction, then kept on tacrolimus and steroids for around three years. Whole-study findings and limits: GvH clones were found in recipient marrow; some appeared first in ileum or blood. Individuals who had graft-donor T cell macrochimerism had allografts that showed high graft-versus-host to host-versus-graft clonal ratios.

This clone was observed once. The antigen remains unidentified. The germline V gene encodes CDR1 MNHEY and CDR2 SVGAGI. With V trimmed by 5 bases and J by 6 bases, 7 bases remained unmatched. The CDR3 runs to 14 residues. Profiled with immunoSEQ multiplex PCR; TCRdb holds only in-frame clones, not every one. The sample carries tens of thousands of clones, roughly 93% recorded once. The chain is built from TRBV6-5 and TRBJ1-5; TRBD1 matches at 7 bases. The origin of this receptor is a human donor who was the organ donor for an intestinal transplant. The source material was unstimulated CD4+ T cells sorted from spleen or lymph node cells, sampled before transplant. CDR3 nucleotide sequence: TGTGCCAGCAGTAGACAGGGAATGGGTCAGCCCCAGCATTTT. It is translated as CASSRQGMGQPQHF.